Included here is one TCR beta chain sequence, with context. The count of this clone is one. Its antigen specificity is not known. No per-base quality is available; no much larger clone lies one base away. This entry is derived from a study of blood T cell repertoires in COVID-19 (dated by TCRdb to the early 2020s). As for the study more broadly: Samples covering the acute and convalescent phases of COVID-19 were provided by collaborators in the United States, Italy and Spain. The material from the prospective study consisted of cDNA or gDNA derived from T cells, B-cell-depleted T cells, or PBMCs. Subjects who had been exposed to COVID-19, were actively infected with it, or had recovered from it provided the deeply sampled blood TCRbeta repertoires that made up the dataset. The repertoires were released in a freely available public database intended as a resource for research on the immune response to SARS-CoV-2. The samples were drawn from two sources: the first 160 participants of the ongoing ImmuneRACE study, and 1,254 subjects contributed by 6 global collaborators. The sample metadata nearly always contained a de-identified subject ID, COVID-19 status, age in years and sex. Where available, HLA class I and class II types were taken from metadata supplied by the sample provider and were not determined by assay-based typing.

One collaborating source in Seattle enrolled patients while the patients were actively infected and followed the patients over time throughout the course of disease. Collaborating institutions collected whole blood in K2EDTA tubes following their own protocols. For TCRbeta analysis, collaborators shipped samples in one of three forms: frozen whole blood, isolated PBMCs, or DNA extracted from either of those sample types. Based on the germline V gene, the CDR1 and CDR2 sequences are MDHEN and SYDVKM. CDR3 length: 15 amino acids, cysteine to phenylalanine. Just CDR3 DNA is preserved here, 45 bases in frame from base 1. V has 8 bases trimmed and J has 0 bases trimmed; junction bases matching no gene number 7. TCRbeta CDR3 regions were amplified from genomic DNA by means of the immunoSEQ Assay, a bias-controlled multiplex PCR. As for the authors' bioinformatics: The number of nucleated cells in each sample was estimated by amplification of reference gene primers within the assay. To quantify the absolute abundance of each unique TCRbeta CDR3 rearrangement, sequence reads were collapsed and filtered. For each sample, productive Simpson clonality was calculated as the square root of Simpson's diversity index across productive rearrangements. The table comes from immuneACCESS by way of TCRdb, which keeps in-frame sequences with V and J called. Part of the clones is missing from these tables; in studies checked, under half for an unresolved V gene and the rest for unknown reasons. D and trimming come from the DNA, and the V and J calls and clone size come from that table. The sample records about 200,000 clones, about 93% of which are singletons. The ten largest account for about 0.8% of the sample.

Here is what the overall study found, with its caveats: How much clinical and demographic metadata was included differed by source and by participant, and the metadata was provided uncurated.

The TCR was taken from a man in his 60s with COVID-19, enrolled during active disease. The chain employs TRBV28 and TRBJ2-1, with 7 middle bases fitting TRBD2. Sequencing was carried out using peripheral blood. The DNA sequence is given as TGTGCCAGCGGGGCCGGCGGGAGCTCCTACAATGAGCAGTTCTTC. It translates as CASGAGGSSYNEQFF.